The TCR beta chain described here comes from a study of T-cell reconstitution after alpha-beta-depleted transplantation in children. Whole-study results and caveats: T-cell counts and diversity at one year post-transplant came mainly from newly produced T cells.

Unique molecular identifiers were built into the TCRbeta library. Using its own MiXCR run on the PCR reads, TCRdb lists one record per CDR3 protein. Altogether around 700,000 distinct CDR3 sequences are present, roughly 14% being singletons, with the ten largest covering around 0.79%. The CDR3 length is 19 residues. Germline assignment: CDR1 SGHAT and CDR2 FQDESV (reference sequence). V lost 7 bases and J lost 0; bases outside the gene matches: 13. Turning to this clonotype: Its antigen is unknown.

The receptor's source is a girl under 10 years old with congenital amegakaryocytic thrombocytopenia, due to receive a stem cell transplant. This sequence joins TRBV11-1 and TRBJ2-3, with 13 bases identical to TRBD2. The sample in question was PBMCs, obtained before TCRalphabeta/CD19-depleted stem cell transplant. CDR3 DNA: TGTGCCAGCACGGACGTGGCACTAGCGGGAGGGATTAGCACAGATACGCAGTATTTT. Translating gives CASTDVALAGGISTDTQYF.